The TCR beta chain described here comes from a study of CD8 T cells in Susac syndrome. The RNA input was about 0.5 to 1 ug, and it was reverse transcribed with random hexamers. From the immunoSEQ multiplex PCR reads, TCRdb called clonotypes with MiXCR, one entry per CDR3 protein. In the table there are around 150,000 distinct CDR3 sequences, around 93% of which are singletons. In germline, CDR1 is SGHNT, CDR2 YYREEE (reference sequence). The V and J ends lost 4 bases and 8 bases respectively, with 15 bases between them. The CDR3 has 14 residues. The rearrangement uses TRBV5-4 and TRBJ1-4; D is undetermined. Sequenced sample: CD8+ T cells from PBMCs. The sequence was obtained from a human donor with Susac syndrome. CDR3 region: CASSIPNGGEKLFF. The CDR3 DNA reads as TGTGCCAGCAGCATCCCCAACGGCGGGGAAAAACTGTTTTTT.